The next 10 T cell receptor beta chains were all read from a single sample in a study of CXCR3-negative and CXCR3-positive naive CD8 T cells (dated by TCRdb to 2018 to 2020). These receptors have no known antigen. TCRdb lists the instrument as NextSeq 550. The Human TCR Profiling Kit (MiLaboratory) was used to make UMI-labeled 5' RACE TRB cDNA libraries. TCRdb reprocessed the public reads and reports one entry per CDR3 protein sequence, without DNA. The table of this sample itemizes over 150,000 distinct CDR3 sequences. The biggest ten clones account for under 0.5% of the sample. Summary of the overall study and its limitations: Compared with CXCR3-negative naive cells, CXCR3-positive naive cells had TRB CDR3s with higher hydrophobicity (lower Kidera factor 4), lower energy, and higher strength and volume indices.

Sequencing used naive CXCR3+ CD8+ T cells from blood. The cell subset or site tag for this specimen amounts to: CD45RO-CCR7+CD27+CD95- naive CD8+ T cells expressing CXCR3 (TNR3+). These receptors were obtained from a human donor in good health. Some clones in this sample may be carry-over from other donors' samples.

The rearrangement links TRBV7-9 to TRBJ2-1; TCRdb selects TRBD1, and the lack of DNA leaves this call unchecked. The CDR3 spans 15 residues. Germline values: CDR1 SEHNR, CDR2 FQNEAQ (reference sequence). The CDR3 region is CASSLTEISYNEQFF. The full variable domain, completed using reference TRBV7-9 and TRBJ2-1, is DTGVSQNPRHKITKRGQNVTFRCDPISEHNRLYWYRQTLGQGPEFLTYFQNEAQLEKSRLLSDRFSAERPKGSFSTLEIQRTEQGDSAMYLCASSLTEISYNEQFFGPGTRLTVL.

This rearrangement joins TRBV5-1 to TRBJ2-1; TCRdb calls TRBD1, which cannot be checked without DNA. This CDR3 spans 14 amino acids. Germline V lookup: CDR1 SGHRS, CDR2 YFSETQ. CDR3 sequence reads: CASSLAGQNNEQFF.

This chain links TRBV10-3 with TRBJ2-7; TCRdb designates TRBD2, a call that cannot be tested without DNA. Germline loops: CDR1 ENHRY, CDR2 SYGVKD. This CDR3 contains 15 residues. CDR3 in amino acids: CAALGGTGETGEQYF.

This chain connects TRBV3-1 to TRBJ2-7; TCRdb indicates TRBD2, and absent DNA this call remains unverified. The CDR3 loop spans 20 amino acids. Germline values: CDR1 LGHDT, CDR2 YNNKEL (reference sequence). The CDR3 loop is CASSQDMAGLRLGRSYEQYF.

V and J are TRBV28 and TRBJ2-5. This CDR3 has 14 amino acids. The germline V gene encodes CDR1 MDHEN and CDR2 SYDVKM. The CDR3 loop is CASSFKGYQETQYF.

The rearrangement uses TRBV9 and TRBJ2-5. This CDR3 region has 14 residues. Germline V gene lookup returns CDR1 SGDLS and CDR2 YYNGEE. CDR3 loop: CASSVEGYWETQYF.

The chain joins TRBV6-5 to TRBJ1-4; TCRdb proposes TRBD1, but this gene call is untestable without DNA. Germline CDR1 reads MNHEY; CDR2 reads SVGAGI. This CDR3 is built from 17 residues. CDR3 sequence: CASSYSPPGPGGEKLFF.

The chain uses TRBV12-3 or TRBV12-4 and TRBJ2-3; the TRBD2 assignment by TCRdb is unverifiable without DNA. The CDR3 has 18 amino acids. The CDR3 region is CASSSYSGSYDLSDTQYF.

The J gene is TRBJ2-7, the V gene TRBV7-8; TCRdb reports TRBD2, a call that lacks DNA to check it against. Germline assignment: CDR1 SGHVS and CDR2 FQNEAQ. There are 16 residues in the CDR3. The CDR3 loop reads CASSLRQREVTYEQYF.

The rearrangement joins TRBV12-3 or TRBV12-4 to TRBJ1-2; the TCRdb D gene call, TRBD1, has no DNA to confirm it. The CDR3 spans 16 residues. CDR3 loop: CASSFATGPANYGYTF.